The T cell receptor (beta chain) described here comes from a study of CXCR3-negative and CXCR3-positive naive CD8 T cells. Study observations and caveats: Expression of CXCR3 was partially reduced after cryopreservation, and fresh PBMCs were used in most assays. CXCR3-positive naive cells carried more hydrophobic TRB CDR3s than CXCR3-negative naive cells did. Naive subsets expressed similar surface CD5; TRB CDR3 features served to infer TCR strength.

UMI-labeled 5' RACE TRB cDNA libraries were prepared from the cells. TCRdb re-analyzed the 5' RACE reads; it lists each CDR3 protein once, without DNA. This table lists around 150,000 distinct CDR3 sequences. For this clonotype: Its specificity is not known.

Definition of naive CD8+ T cells rested on a CD45RO-CCR7+CD27+CD95- profile. The CDR3 contains 16 residues. CDR1 is SNHLY and CDR2 is FYNNEI in the germline V gene. The specimen was naive CXCR3+ CD8+ T cells from blood. The subset is: CD45RO-CCR7+CD27+CD95- naive CD8+ T cells expressing CXCR3 (TNR3+). This receptor was taken from a human donor in good health. Some clones in this sample may be carry-over from other donors' samples. This sequence joins TRBV2 and TRBJ2-7; there is no DNA to check the TCRdb D call of TRBD1. The CDR3 reads CASSEAPGGFSYEQYF.